The clone carrying this T cell receptor (beta chain) was observed a single time. Its target is not known. The same CDR3 is also encoded by other DNA sequences in this sample. The entry originates in a study of Ad26.COV2.S vaccination and SARS-CoV-2 variants. Overall study context: The donor was enrolled in the Ad26.COV2.S arm of the COV1001 trial. Ad26.COV2.S given intramuscularly, once or twice 56 days apart. General study results and limits: People who got the vaccine or the placebo had similar non-spike TCR breadth.

Some clones are missing from TCRdb's copy, which holds only in-frame ones; the method was immunoSEQ multiplex PCR. This table holds under 600,000 clones, 89% found once. Treatment of the sample: some 20 received Ad26.COV2.S at low or high dose, single or two shots; 5 received placebo; per-sample allocation not given. Sample collection was performed on day 63 after the first vaccine or placebo injection. Boston hosted the donor, who was an adult aged 18-55 years. The material sequenced was peripheral blood, taken in a trial of Ad26.COV2.S vaccine versus placebo. This TCR came from a person aged 18-60 years who received the Ad26.COV2.S COVID-19 vaccine or a placebo.

The CDR3 region has the DNA TGCGCCAGCAGCCTAGAACTGAACACTGAAGCTTTCTTT. Translated, it gives CASSLELNTEAFF. This rearrangement joins TRBV5-1 to TRBJ1-1, with unresolved D. V lost 4 bases, J lost 0 bases, and 7 bases lay in between. The length of the CDR3 is 13 residues. Per germline, CDR1 SGHRS and CDR2 YFSETQ.